This T cell receptor beta chain came from a study of cytomegalovirus exposure and HLA in healthy donors (dated by TCRdb to about 2017). Looking at the study overall: According to an earlier analysis of 550 to 700 of the donors, some 180 million T cells yielded over 90 million unique TCR beta sequences and around 280 Gb of sequence data. Of the 300 to 500 genotyped donors, over 80% were placed in the genetic ancestry cluster associated with self-reported Caucasian donors. Because of strong linkage in the cohort, roughly five DR-DQ haplotypes were treated as single units for association and clustering. Typing coverage differed by locus: A, B, C, DRB1 and DQB1 were typed in roughly 620-640 donors, DQA1 in approximately 520, DPA1 in 606, and DPB1 in about 450. Along with the roughly 700-subject first cohort, a separate validation cohort of about 110 different subjects was used. In an earlier analysis of a few hundred of the donors, high-throughput TCR beta sequencing was used to judge whether each TCR beta V gene segment behaved as functional or pseudogenic. To predict cytomegalovirus infection status, the study combined high-throughput TCR immunosequencing, statistical association of individual TCRs with disease status, and machine learning. To study patterns of TCR occurrence, a later analysis re-analyzed previously published TCR beta repertoires from 650 to 750 donors and added high-resolution HLA genotyping. In a later genetic analysis, genome-wide SNP genotypes for about three fifths of the roughly 670 donors were used, and that subset was treated as a discovery cohort. Both class I and class II loci were covered by HLA typing, at four-digit resolution. The study used immunosequencing to profile the T cell repertoires of several hundred subjects and linked those repertoires to cytomegalovirus serostatus. Donor age, sex, ethnicity and CMV serostatus were compiled alongside the repertoire data. Every discovery cohort repertoire had been produced on one sequencing platform. The study aimed to test whether signatures of past pathogen exposure could be identified by cataloging public T cell receptors. Among some 410 genotyped donors of the cohort, an average of around 250,000 unique TCR beta nucleotide sequences was sequenced per donor, of which about 18% were non-productive. Rather than drawing on any new phenotypic data, the later analysis identified candidate immune exposures from TCR beta sequences and the way those sequences occurred across donors. An early release that covered fewer than 750 HLA-typed donors contained about 300 gigabases of sequencing data and tens of millions of unique TCR sequences. Study-wide findings and limitations: According to a later analysis, most CMV-associated TCR beta chains appeared to be HLA-restricted, and the HLA associations seemed to be driven largely by CMV exposure. A further reported finding was that TCR beta sequences accurately predicted the HLA-A and HLA-B alleles for most subjects in the first cohort. Sequencing depth was assumed to be roughly uniform across donors in the presence/absence analyses, though that assumption may not hold. In a later analysis, HLA-associated TCR beta chains showed more clonal expansion and lower generation probabilities than non-associated chains that were equally common. The cohort was sequenced for TCR beta chains only, and without alpha or paired-chain data the features that could be detected were limited. A later genetic analysis reported fewer N-insertions in productive TCRs among donors in an Asian-associated ancestry cluster than the roughly 720-donor mean. The earlier analysis of 587 of the donors excluded 15 to 20 rarely observed V segments, including chromosome 9 orphons, because counts were too low. Specific HLA alleles were associated with over 15,000 TCR beta sequences at a false discovery rate of 0.05 in a later analysis. An earlier analysis of around 500 of the donors showed that most TCR beta V segments appeared in productive rearrangements either about 87% or about 30% of the time, which broadly matched IMGT annotations. Three of the identified cytomegalovirus-associated TCR beta chains were confirmed in vitro to be specific for cytomegalovirus antigens. The authors suggested that the approach could potentially be generalized to other disease states and immunological phenotypes. Several of the top co-occurrence clusters appeared to be linked to parvovirus B19, influenza, CMV and Epstein-Barr virus, according to a later analysis. The sequencing pipeline was judged likely to have produced a cluster of highly shared sequence variants as a technical artifact. Linkage disequilibrium might explain the correlated functional status among segregating V segments, but an unknown experimental factor could not be ruled out. Because HLA typing was unavailable for some donors at each locus, only the typed subset was used in association tests. According to a later analysis, TCR association rates differed among HLA loci, with DRB1 alleles showing the most associated TCRs and HLA-C alleles showing the fewest. The study gave a list of 150 to 200 TCR beta chains associated with cytomegalovirus. While some public TCRs were present in many individuals, most TCR sequences turned up only very rarely across donors. Cytomegalovirus status was reported to be diagnosed by the classifier with high specificity and sensitivity in both the original and validation cohorts. CMV serostatus was the only immune exposure information available for the cohort. When HLA alleles, especially DR and DQ, strongly co-occurred, attributing TCR associations to individual alleles was difficult. An association between a missense DCLRE1C variant and V-gene and J-gene trimming of TCR beta chains was found in a later genetic analysis and replicated in an independent cohort.

The cohort was made up of 666 healthy bone marrow donors. Cohort members were all nominally healthy when sampled, although unrecorded immune exposures were likely present. The donor was CMV seronegative and was included in the group of several hundred seronegative cohort members. A peripheral blood sample was provided by each donor, and peripheral blood mononuclear cells were used for TCR beta sequencing. The Qiagen DNeasy Blood Extraction Kit was used to extract genomic DNA from the blood cell samples. To note about this clone: No cognate antigen has been identified for it. No much larger clone exists at a distance of one base, and base qualities are not known.

The receptor library was made with the immunoSEQ multiplex PCR assay. A mixture of 60 forward primers for TCR Vbeta segments and 13 reverse primers for TCR Jbeta segments was used in the multiplex PCR. The CDR3 region of rearranged TCR beta genes was amplified from genomic DNA with a multiplex PCR assay. Amplified TCR beta libraries were sequenced as 87-base-pair reads on the Illumina HiSeq System. As for how the authors treated the data: A later analysis tallied 80 million to 95 million unique TCR beta chains across the 610 or so repertoires, and roughly 11 million of those chains were shared by two or more donors. Raw reads were error-corrected and collapsed into unique sequences with a nearest-neighbor algorithm that merged closely related sequences to remove PCR and sequencing errors. CDR3 sequences were aligned to IMGT reference sequences to assign V, D and J gene segments. Each retained sequence needed at least a six-nucleotide match to both a V gene segment and a J gene segment. A rearrangement was called productive if the CDR3 had no stop codons and remained in frame with V and J, and every other rearrangement was called non-productive. CDR3 was defined by IMGT convention, running from the second conserved V-encoded cysteine to the conserved J-encoded phenylalanine. In an earlier analysis of around 640 of the donors, sequences lacking an unambiguous match to a single V gene segment were excluded. In an earlier analysis of roughly 600 of the donors, a V segment was called functional when productive rearrangements were above 56.7%, and segregating when the standard deviation between donors exceeded 5%. A statistical classification framework was built for diagnosing cytomegalovirus status from the catalog of TCR beta chain sequences. In a later analysis, TCR nucleotide sequences were compared against IMGT/GENE-DB human TR gene sequences so that V and J genes could be assigned. The TCRdist pipeline was used in a later analysis to assign CDR3 sequences and most-parsimonious VDJ recombination scenarios. In a later analysis, every TCR beta chain was defined by the combination of its CDR3 amino acid sequence and its V-gene family, and reads without a unique V-gene family were dropped. To address suspected cross-contamination and a sequencing artifact, a later analysis removed roughly 580 highly shared, low-generation-probability nucleotide sequences. A later analysis calculated a clonal expansion index for each public chain from normalized within-repertoire ranks of inferred template counts. In a later analysis, generation probabilities were computed using a VDJ recombination model fitted to out-of-frame rearrangements, and the results were checked against IGoR. In a later analysis, TCR-TCR, TCR-HLA and TCR-CMV co-occurrence was scored with hypergeometric tests, and a repertoire-size bias correction was applied to TCR pairs. A later analysis estimated false discovery rates by permuting HLA or CMV assignments 20 times. A later analysis grouped co-occurring TCRs with DBSCAN, adding TCRdist sequence similarity when clustering within HLA-allele-positive subsets. Repertoires with fewer than 30,000 or more than 120,000 public chains were left out of co-occurrence clustering, as were about 5 repertoires with anomalous nucleotide sharing. The table comes from immuneACCESS by way of TCRdb, which keeps in-frame sequences with V and J called. Part of the clones is missing from these tables; in studies checked, under half for an unresolved V gene and the rest for unknown reasons. The V and J calls and clone size come from that table; D and trimming were worked out from the DNA. A total of 140,000 to 150,000 clones appear in this sample, roughly 65% of them only once. Around 4.7% of the sample goes to the ten largest clones.

This receptor was identified in a man in his sixties in good health and CMV-seronegative. The sample comprised PBMCs.

The DNA sequence is given as TGTGCCAGCAGCTCCGGGACAGCGAACACCGGGGAGCTGTTTTTT. This gives the protein CASSSGTANTGELFF. This chain joins TRBV5-4 to TRBJ2-2; the junction holds 7 bases that match TRBD1. The CDR3 holds 15 amino acids from the cysteine to the phenylalanine. Only the CDR3 DNA stays, 45 bases, in frame from base 1. CDR1 and CDR2 were assigned from the germline V gene (reference sequence) as SGHNT and YYREEE. Relative to germline, V is missing 3 bases and J is missing 0 bases, with 2 bases of the junction outside any gene match.